These 9 T cell receptor beta chains came from one sample sequenced in a study of T cells in Graves' hyperthyroidism and ophthalmopathy (dated by TCRdb to about 2019). Receptors were amplified or captured by multiplex PCR. The reads were generated on an Illumina HiSeq 2000. TCR beta CDR3 regions were amplified from RNA transcripts. The first round of RT-PCR for the TCR CDR3 was performed with the HTBI primer set and the Qiagen OneStep RT-PCR kit. TCRdb trimmed the raw reads at Q25, called clones with MiXCR and kept productive beta chains. Every CDR3 protein is listed once, alongside the most common genes and DNA of its rows. The sample contains over 350,000 distinct CDR3 sequences, roughly 13% of them found a single time. The ten largest clones take up over 25% of the sample. The sequencing sample was made of blood. These receptors originate from a man aged 45-65 years with Graves' ophthalmopathy.

Points on this clonotype: A read error is possible here, since a much larger clone lies one base away. The gene calls are TRBV5-1 and TRBJ2-1; TRBD2 might be the D (5 bases). The CDR3 consists of 16 residues. Germline loops: CDR1 SGHRS, CDR2 YFSETQ. Trimming took off 2 bases at V and 4 bases at J, with 16 bases between the two ends. CDR3 bases: TGCGCCAGCAGCTTAGGGCTAACGGACTGGTACAATGAGCAGTTCTTC. Its protein is CASSLGLTDWYNEQFF. The entire variable domain, with the rest obtained from reference TRBV5-1 and TRBJ2-1, is as follows: KAGVTQTPRYLIKTRGQQVTLSCSPISGHRSVSWYQQTPGQGLQFLFEYFSETQRNKGNFPGRFSGRQFSNSRSEMNVSTLELGDSALYLCASSLGLTDWYNEQFFGPGTRLTVL.

This clonotype was recorded many times. The rearrangement joins TRBV7-3 to TRBJ2-3; 14 bases are a match to TRBD2. Germline-derived CDR1 and CDR2 are SGHTA and FQGTGA. The CDR3 runs to 18 residues. The ends lost 4 bases at V and 6 bases at J; junction bases unmatched: 12. As DNA, the CDR3 is TGTGCCAGCAGCTCGACCGGGACTAGCGGGAGCCTTTACGATACGCAGTATTTT. Protein product: CASSSTGTSGSLYDTQYF. The entire variable domain, with the rest obtained from reference TRBV7-3 and TRBJ2-3, is as follows: GAGVSQTPSNKVTEKGKYVELRCDPISGHTALYWYRQSLGQGPEFLIYFQGTGAADDSGLPNDRFFAVRPEGSVSTLKIQRTERGDSAVYLCASSSTGTSGSLYDTQYFGPGTRLTVL.

This clonotype was detected ten times or more. V and J are TRBV5-1 and TRBJ2-7; D is unresolved. The CDR3 loop spans 13 amino acids. CDR1 SGHRS and CDR2 YFSETQ come from the germline V gene. V lost 1 base to trimming and J lost 2 bases, with 7 bases between them. This chain's CDR3 is CASSLSTAYEQYF. In DNA form, the CDR3 reads TGCGCCAGCAGCTTGAGTACAGCCTACGAGCAGTACTTC.

This clonotype was counted ten times or more. The genes are TRBV2 and TRBJ2-1; 12 positions match TRBD2. The CDR3 contains 17 residues. Per germline, CDR1 SNHLY and CDR2 FYNNEI. J gave up 6 bases and V 5 bases, and 11 bases lay outside the gene matches. As DNA, the CDR3 is TGTGCCAGCAGTAAGTACCGACTAGCGGGAGATGTCAATGAGCAGTTCTTC. This codes for CASSKYRLAGDVNEQFF.

This clonotype was picked up many times. This chain uses TRBV7-2 with TRBJ2-7; the D is unclear. CDR1 is SGHTA, CDR2 FQGNSA, per germline. The CDR3 sequence is 14 residues long. V shed 5 bases and J shed 1 base, with 12 bases lying between them. The CDR3 protein is CASSPRARSYEQYF. The DNA of the CDR3 is TGTGCCAGCAGCCCACGCGCGCGATCCTACGAGCAGTACTTC.

This clonotype showed up just a few times. The chain has TRBV29-1 and TRBJ2-1, with TRBD2 as a possible D gene (6 bases). V lost 6 bases and J 2 bases, leaving 14 bases between the germline ends. The CDR3 consists of 14 residues. Germline V CDR1 and CDR2: SQVTM, ANQGSEA. For the CDR3, the DNA is TGCAGCGTAGCCCGGGACTTCCCCTACAATGAGCAGTTCTTC. This sequence encodes CSVARDFPYNEQFF.

This clonotype was seen many times. The CDR3 DNA is TGTGCCAGCCAGAGGACAGAGGGCAATCAGCCCCAGCATTTT. As protein: CASQRTEGNQPQHF. The chain joins TRBV2 to TRBJ1-5; D is possibly TRBD1 (6 bases). V was trimmed by 8 bases and J by 2 bases, leaving 13 bases between them. Germline V gives CDR1 SNHLY, CDR2 FYNNEI. The CDR3 has 14 amino acids.

Many counts were recorded for this clonotype. V is TRBV12-3 or TRBV12-4 and J is TRBJ2-6, with 8 positions matching TRBD1. CDR3 length: 19 residues. V shed 4 bases and J 4 bases; nucleotides not matched to a gene: 15. CDR3 in amino acids: CASSSTHLDRARGANVLTF. The CDR3 DNA is TGTGCCAGCAGTTCTACGCATTTGGACAGGGCGAGAGGGGCCAACGTCCTGACTTTC.

This clonotype was counted only a few times. The rearrangement joins TRBV4-1 to TRBJ2-2, with unresolved D. The CDR3 runs 15 residues. Germline CDR1 MGHRA, CDR2 YSYEKL. Between the trimmed V and J ends, which lost 0 bases and 5 bases, there was a span of 10 bases. The CDR3 sequence: CASSQEGYRTGELFF. CDR3 bases: TGCGCCAGCAGCCAAGAAGGATACAGAACCGGGGAGCTGTTTTTT.